A selection of T cell receptor beta chains follows, all from one sample in a study of blood T cells in healthy people across ages. TCRdb fed the 5' RACE reads into MiXCR, producing one record per CDR3 protein. Of 1.5 million to 2 million distinct CDR3 sequences in the sample, 49% were seen once. The sequenced material came from blood. These receptors were obtained from a woman in her thirties or forties in good health. Each CDR3 is given with its conserved first and last residue. D genes are given only for firm matches. Clone sizes are given selectively: once, few, many, or a class where the clone is expanded.

TRBV20-1	NA	TRBJ2-7	NA	CSALWGYEQYF	TGCAGTGCTTTATGGGGCTACGAGCAGTACTTC
TRBV6-2/TRBV6-3	TRBD2	TRBJ2-5	NA	CASSPTGLARETQYF	TGTGCCAGCAGCCCCACTGGACTAGCGAGGGAGACCCAGTACTTC
TRBV4-3	NA	TRBJ2-1	NA	CASSQDRRNNEQFF	TGCGCCAGCAGCCAAGATAGACGGAACAATGAGCAGTTCTTC
TRBV9	NA	TRBJ2-1	few	CASSGSEGGTFTSYNEQFF	TGTGCCAGCAGCGGATCCGAGGGTGGCACCTTCACCTCCTACAATGAGCAGTTCTTC
TRBV4-1	TRBD1	TRBJ1-5	NA	CASSLPDRDYQPQHF	TGCGCCAGCAGCTTACCAGACAGGGATTATCAGCCCCAGCATTTT
TRBV4-1	NA	TRBJ2-1	NA	CASSQPGHPSYNEQFF	TGCGCCAGCAGCCAACCCGGACATCCCTCCTACAATGAGCAGTTCTTC
TRBV20-1	NA	TRBJ2-1	once	CSAPQSMAGNNEQFF	TGCAGTGCCCCCCAATCTATGGCAGGGAACAATGAGCAGTTCTTC
TRBV7-2	NA	TRBJ2-1	NA	CASSLTVPGAGYNEQFF	TGTGCCAGCAGCTTAACAGTGCCAGGGGCAGGATACAATGAGCAGTTCTTC
TRBV2	TRBD1	TRBJ2-5	NA	CASSDSPTGVWETQYF	TGTGCCAGCAGTGATTCCCCTACAGGGGTTTGGGAGACCCAGTACTTC
TRBV2	NA	TRBJ2-3	few	CASKVARGPNTQYF	TGTGCCAGCAAGGTAGCGAGGGGACCCAATACGCAGTATTTT
TRBV7-2	TRBD2	TRBJ2-1	NA	CASSLVASGGLGSYNEQFF	TGTGCCAGCAGCTTAGTGGCTAGCGGGGGGCTTGGCTCCTACAATGAGCAGTTCTTC
TRBV27	NA	TRBJ2-5	NA	CASSLRVQGYNEQYF	TGTGCCAGCAGTTTACGGGTGCAGGGGTACAATGAGCAGTACTTC
TRBV5-1	TRBD2	TRBJ2-1	NA	CASSSEGLVQFF	TGCGCCAGCAGCTCGGAGGGACTAGTGCAGTTCTTC
TRBV20-1	NA	TRBJ1-2	few	CSAHYGQGIGGYTF	TGCAGTGCACATTATGGGCAGGGTATCGGTGGCTACACCTTC
TRBV7-2	NA	TRBJ2-4	few	CASSPGTLIDIQYF	TGTGCCAGCAGCCCAGGGACCCTCATTGACATTCAGTACTTC
TRBV28	NA	TRBJ2-1	NA	CASSLPGVNNEQFF	TGTGCCAGCAGTTTACCGGGTGTCAACAATGAGCAGTTCTTC
TRBV7-9	NA	TRBJ2-3	few	CASKSGDSNTDTQYF	TGTGCCAGCAAGTCGGGGGACAGTAACACAGATACGCAGTATTTT
TRBV15	TRBD2	TRBJ2-3	NA	CATSSILGTSGRGDTQYF	TGTGCCACCAGCAGCATCCTCGGGACTAGCGGACGGGGAGATACGCAGTATTTT
TRBV19	TRBD1	TRBJ2-7	NA	CASSNGQAYEQYF	TGTGCCAGTAGTAATGGACAGGCCTACGAGCAGTACTTC
TRBV7-3	TRBD1	TRBJ2-6	NA	CASSPGQGARSGANVLTF	TGTGCCAGCAGCCCCGGACAGGGGGCAAGATCTGGGGCCAACGTCCTGACTTTC
TRBV27	NA	TRBJ1-1	few	CASSSPPEAFF	TGTGCCAGCAGTTCCCCTCCTGAAGCTTTCTTT
TRBV29-1	TRBD2	TRBJ2-3	NA	CSVLPKRGGLVTQYF	TGCAGCGTTCTACCAAAGCGGGGGGGCCTAGTTACGCAGTATTTT
TRBV6-5	NA	TRBJ2-1	NA	CASTLGTREFF	TGTGCCAGCACCTTAGGGACGCGCGAGTTCTTC
TRBV2	NA	TRBJ1-2	NA	CASSYGPGDGYTF	TGTGCCAGCAGCTACGGGCCCGGGGATGGCTACACCTTC
TRBV20-1	NA	TRBJ2-1	NA	CSASPLAAGSYNEQFF	TGCAGTGCTTCTCCTCTGGCGGCCGGCTCCTACAATGAGCAGTTCTTC
TRBV20-1	TRBD2	TRBJ2-5	NA	CSARLLSAGGPETQYF	TGCAGTGCTAGACTTCTCTCCGCGGGGGGGCCGGAGACCCAGTACTTC
TRBV4-2	TRBD2	TRBJ2-3	few	CASSQVMGTSGEDTQYF	TGTGCCAGCAGCCAAGTGATGGGGACTAGCGGGGAAGATACGCAGTATTTT
TRBV10-3	NA	TRBJ2-5	NA	CAISEPPRDPQETQYF	TGTGCCATCAGTGAACCACCCCGGGACCCACAAGAGACCCAGTACTTC
TRBV28	TRBD1	TRBJ1-2	NA	CASSSGTAQNYGYTF	TGTGCCAGCAGCTCCGGGACAGCCCAGAACTATGGCTACACCTTC
TRBV29-1	NA	TRBJ2-5	few	CSVTRGPQETQYF	TGCAGCGTAACTCGGGGACCCCAAGAGACCCAGTACTTC
TRBV6-5	NA	TRBJ2-3	NA	CASSSRSGVMDTQYF	TGTGCCAGCTCCTCAAGGTCTGGGGTCATGGATACGCAGTATTTT
TRBV20-1	NA	TRBJ2-6	NA	CSAQGHAGANVLTF	TGCAGTGCTCAAGGCCATGCTGGGGCCAACGTCCTGACTTTC
TRBV4-3	TRBD2	TRBJ2-3	NA	CASSQASGGTSTDTQYF	TGCGCCAGCAGCCAAGCGAGCGGGGGGACTAGCACAGATACGCAGTATTTT
TRBV5-1	TRBD2	TRBJ2-7	few	CASSTSGEGYEQYF	TGCGCCAGCAGCACAAGCGGGGAAGGCTACGAGCAGTACTTC
TRBV29-1	TRBD2	TRBJ2-5	NA	CSVGTSGVTETQYF	TGCAGCGTTGGGACTAGCGGGGTTACGGAGACCCAGTACTTC
TRBV28	NA	TRBJ1-3	NA	CASSLSGAGNTIYF	TGTGCCAGCAGTTTATCCGGGGCAGGAAACACCATATATTTT
TRBV5-4	NA	TRBJ2-5	few	CASSSTPGTMETQYF	TGTGCCAGCAGTTCTACTCCGGGGACAATGGAGACCCAGTACTTC
TRBV25-1	NA	TRBJ1-2	NA	CASSEPGRGGEGGYTF	TGTGCCAGCAGTGAACCCGGGCGGGGAGGGGAAGGCGGCTACACCTTC
TRBV6-5	NA	TRBJ2-6	NA	CASSHSTGANVLTF	TGTGCCAGCAGCCACTCCACTGGGGCCAACGTCCTGACTTTC
TRBV20-1	TRBD1	TRBJ1-2	NA	CSVPKGALGYTF	TGCAGTGTACCGAAGGGGGCGCTTGGCTACACCTTC
TRBV20-1	NA	TRBJ1-5	NA	CSAGKEREGDQPQHF	TGCAGTGCTGGGAAAGAGAGGGAGGGGGATCAGCCCCAGCATTTT
TRBV4-2	NA	TRBJ2-7	NA	CASSQVEVDLPEQYF	TGTGCCAGCAGCCAAGTAGAAGTCGACCTCCCCGAGCAGTACTTC
TRBV3-1	TRBD1	TRBJ2-5	NA	CASSQVQRTGQETQYF	TGTGCCAGCAGCCAAGTCCAGAGGACAGGACAAGAAACCCAGTACTTC
TRBV4-1	TRBD2	TRBJ2-3	NA	CASSQDRLAGGDTQYF	TGCGCCAGCAGCCAAGATAGACTAGCGGGGGGAGATACGCAGTATTTT
TRBV3-1	NA	TRBJ2-5	NA	CASSRDIYGETQYF	TGTGCCAGCAGTAGAGACATTTATGGGGAGACCCAGTACTTC
TRBV2	NA	TRBJ2-1	once	CASRKGGGNEQFF	TGTGCCAGCAGGAAAGGGGGCGGGAACGAGCAGTTCTTC
TRBV6-2/TRBV6-3	TRBD1	TRBJ1-5	few	CASSYLQGDQPQHF	TGTGCCAGCAGTTACTTGCAGGGGGATCAGCCCCAGCATTTT
TRBV20-1	TRBD1	TRBJ2-7	NA	CSARDLGQGAYEQYF	TGCAGTGCTAGAGATCTGGGACAGGGGGCCTACGAGCAGTACTTC
TRBV4-3	TRBD1	TRBJ1-5	NA	CASSLRQGQWPQHF	TGCGCCAGCAGCCTCCGACAGGGTCAATGGCCCCAGCATTTT
TRBV6-5	TRBD2	TRBJ2-3	NA	CASSSFSGGAPDTQYF	TGTGCCAGCAGTTCCTTTAGCGGGGGGGCCCCAGATACGCAGTATTTT